The clone carrying this T cell receptor beta chain was counted once. The antigen remains unidentified. Indicated treatment: over 15 received Ad26.COV2.S at low or high dose, single or two shots; about 5 received placebo; per-sample allocation not given. All samples were drawn on day 63, counting from the first vaccine or placebo injection. The data stem from a study of Ad26.COV2.S vaccination and SARS-CoV-2 variants. Across the whole study: Administration of Ad26.COV2.S was intramuscular, either once or twice 56 days apart.

Clones were sequenced by immunoSEQ multiplex PCR, and TCRdb holds only the in-frame ones, with some missing. This table has a few hundred thousand clones, around 86% appearing once. General study results and limits: Comparability of non-spike TCR breadth was observed across vaccine and placebo recipients.

This CDR3 comprises 15 residues. The germline V gene encodes CDR1 DFQATT and CDR2 SNEGSKA (reference sequence). Trimming shortened V by 3 bases and J by 4 bases, and 16 bases separated the two germline ends. This TCR was recovered from a person aged 18-65 years who received the Ad26.COV2.S COVID-19 vaccine or a placebo. The chain links TRBV20-1 to TRBJ1-5; unclear D gene. This specimen was peripheral blood, taken in a trial of Ad26.COV2.S vaccine versus placebo. CDR3 amino acids: CSASLGQALNQPQHF. The CDR3 coding sequence is TGCAGTGCTAGTTTGGGTCAGGCTCTAAATCAGCCCCAGCATTTT.